These 21 T cell receptor beta chains came from one sample sequenced in a study of blood T cells in healthy people across ages. A sample-barcoded 5' primer and a J-beta primer mix were used in a second PCR of roughly 7 to 11 cycles. TCRdb independently ran MiXCR on the 5' RACE reads; one entry per CDR3 protein. The data contain around 1,800,000 distinct CDR3 sequences, about two fifths of them seen just once; the ten biggest clones take up 23%. Sequencing was done on a sample of blood. These receptors all come from a human donor in good health.

This clonotype was recorded once. This sequence joins TRBV24-1 and TRBJ1-1, with 9 positions matching TRBD1. The V gene end was trimmed by 3 bases and the J gene end by 1 base; junction bases not matched to a gene: 2. In germline, CDR1 is KGHDR, CDR2 SFDVKD. The CDR3 is 15 residues long. The CDR3 DNA reads as TGTGCCACCAGTGATCCGGACAGGGGGAACACTGAAGCTTTCTTT. It yields the protein CATSDPDRGNTEAFF.

This clonotype has at least ten counts. This rearrangement joins TRBV12-3 or TRBV12-4 to TRBJ1-1; D gene uncertain. V lost 6 bases and J lost 1, with 3 bases in between. The CDR3 has 11 amino acids. CDR3: CASRQNTEAFF. The CDR3 region has the DNA TGTGCCAGCAGACAGAACACTGAAGCTTTCTTT.

This clonotype appeared a few times. This rearrangement joins TRBV5-1 to TRBJ1-4; 9 bases match TRBD1. Germline V gives CDR1 SGHRS, CDR2 YFSETQ. The J segment lost 4 bases and the V segment lost 3 bases, leaving 7 bases of the junction unmatched. This CDR3 is built from 16 residues. CDR3 protein: CASSSLWTGDNEKLFF. CDR3 nucleotides: TGCGCCAGCAGCTCCTTATGGACAGGGGATAATGAAAAACTGTTTTTT.

The chain is built from TRBV10-3 and TRBJ2-5; TRBD2 is a possible D gene (6 bases). The germline V gene has CDR1 ENHRY and CDR2 SYGVKD. V was shortened by 8 bases and J by 11 bases, with 18 bases between the two germline ends. This CDR3 is 12 amino acids long. CDR3: CAIRPEGGGQYF. CDR3 sequence (DNA): TGTGCCATCCGTCCGGAGGGTGGAGGGCAGTACTTC.

The V gene is TRBV12-3 or TRBV12-4, the J gene TRBJ2-3; tentative D call: TRBD2 (5 bases). The CDR3 runs to 14 residues. Trimming cost V 2 bases and J 4 bases, with 10 bases left between them. Here the CDR3 reads CASSLIGRADTQYF. CDR3 bases: TGTGCCAGCAGTTTAATAGGGCGGGCAGATACGCAGTATTTT.

The chain has TRBV6-2 or TRBV6-3 and TRBJ2-3, with D maybe TRBD2 (5 bases). The ends were cut back, 8 bases at V and 1 base at J, with 22 bases in the middle. The CDR3 totals 17 residues. Per germline, CDR1 MNHEY and CDR2 SVGEGT. The CDR3 spells CASGPHVGEGGTDTQYF. CDR3 coding DNA: TGTGCCAGCGGCCCCCACGTGGGAGAGGGAGGCACAGATACGCAGTATTTT.

This chain links TRBV10-3 with TRBJ1-6; D gene unclear. V dropped 2 bases and J dropped 7 bases, with 9 bases sitting between them. The CDR3 covers 14 residues. CDR1 is ENHRY and CDR2 is SYGVKD in the germline V gene. CDR3 nucleotides: TGTGCCATCAGTGAGAACAGAAGCAATTCACCCCTCCACTTT. Translating gives CAISENRSNSPLHF.

The chain carries TRBV4-3 and TRBJ1-1; no clear D. V was trimmed by 0 bases and J by 4 bases, leaving 12 bases between them. This CDR3 has 15 amino acids. CDR1 and CDR2 from the germline V gene are LGHNA and YSLEER. Written as DNA, the CDR3 is TGCGCCAGCAGCCAAGAAGGAGGGATGGTCACTGAAGCTTTCTTT. Translating it yields CASSQEGGMVTEAFF.

This clonotype was seen only a few times. This rearrangement joins TRBV28 to TRBJ1-2; 7 positions match TRBD1. J gave up 5 bases and V 5 bases, and 5 bases lay outside the gene matches. The CDR3 sequence is 13 residues long. The germline V gene encodes CDR1 MDHEN and CDR2 SYDVKM. CDR3 coding DNA: TGTGCCAGCAGTGGGGGGACAGAATATGGCTACACCTTC. Its translation is CASSGGTEYGYTF.

This clonotype was detected only a few times. The chain uses TRBV29-1 and TRBJ2-3; D could derive from TRBD1 or TRBD2 (5 bases each). Germline V gives CDR1 SQVTM, CDR2 ANQGSEA. Trimming took off 0 bases at V and 4 bases at J, with 8 bases between the two ends. The CDR3 runs to 13 residues. The CDR3 sequence: CSVEEGTADTQYF. In DNA, the CDR3 is TGCAGCGTTGAAGAGGGGACGGCAGATACGCAGTATTTT.

As regards this clonotype: Just one base apart from a much larger clone, this may be a read error. The conserved phenylalanine or tryptophan is not found at the CDR3 terminus, so this likely reflects a read error. The chain combines TRBV6-6 with TRBJ1-4; D call uncertain. This CDR3 is 11 amino acids long. The germline V gene encodes CDR1 MNHNY and CDR2 SVGAGI (reference sequence). V lost 6 bases and J 6 bases, leaving 5 bases between the germline ends. The CDR3 region is CASSPDEKLFV. The CDR3 nucleotides are TGTGCCAGCAGCCCTGATGAAAAACTGTTTGTT.

The chain carries TRBV29-1 and TRBJ2-7; perhaps TRBD1 as D (6 bases). Germline-derived CDR1 and CDR2 are SQVTM and ANQGSEA. The CDR3 is made up of 11 amino acids. The germline V and J ends were trimmed by 6 bases and 8 bases, with 14 bases remaining between them. The CDR3 DNA is TGCAGCGTCGAACAGGGTAGCCAGCAGTACTTC. This encodes CSVEQGSQQYF.

This sequence joins TRBV10-3 and TRBJ2-5; 9 nucleotides line up with TRBD1. The DNA end lines up better with TRBJ2-7; the J call may be wrong. CDR1 and CDR2 (germline): ENHRY, SYGVKD. The CDR3 sequence is 13 residues long. DNA of the CDR3: TGTGCCATCAGAGGGACAGGGTACCACGAGCAGTACTTC. Translated, it gives CAIRGTGYHEQYF.

This clonotype was seen repeatedly, ten times or more. The V and J genes are TRBV29-1 and TRBJ2-1, with 7 nucleotides matching TRBD1. Looked up from germline, CDR1 is SQVTM and CDR2 is ANQGSEA. Unmatched junction bases numbered 8, after V lost 3 bases and J lost 0 bases. The CDR3 length is 16 residues. This CDR3 is CSVEEGRGSSYNEQFF. The CDR3 nucleotides are TGCAGCGTTGAGGAAGGCAGGGGGAGCTCCTACAATGAGCAGTTCTTC.

This clonotype appeared a single time. The rearrangement joins TRBV19 to TRBJ1-1; 7 bases are a match to TRBD1. With 7 bases clipped from V and 1 base from J, the junction kept 6 bases outside the gene matches. The germline CDR1 and CDR2 sequences are LNHDA and SQIVND (reference sequence). This CDR3 spans 14 amino acids. The CDR3: CASMGQSGNTEAFF. The CDR3, as DNA: TGTGCCAGTATGGGACAGTCGGGGAACACTGAAGCTTTCTTT.

This clonotype appeared a few times. The gene calls are TRBV29-1 and TRBJ1-2, with 9 bases fitting TRBD1. Germline CDR1 SQVTM, CDR2 ANQGSEA. V shed 0 bases, J shed 5 bases, and the junction held 10 bases outside the gene matches. The length of the CDR3 is 16 residues. CDR3: CSVEDPRTGASYGYTF. CDR3 in DNA: TGCAGCGTTGAAGACCCCAGGACAGGGGCCTCGTATGGCTACACCTTC. The variable domain in full, completed from reference TRBV29-1 and TRBJ1-2, reads SAVISQKPSRDICQRGTSLTIQCQVDSQVTMMFWYRQQPGQSLTLIATANQGSEATYESGFVIDKFPISRPNLTFSTLTVSNMSPEDSSIYLCSVEDPRTGASYGYTFGSGTRLTVV.

The chain links TRBV2 to TRBJ2-2, with no clear D. Between the trimmed V and J ends, which lost 4 bases and 1 base, there was a span of 10 bases. This CDR3 has 15 amino acids. CDR1 is SNHLY and CDR2 is FYNNEI in the germline V gene. Here the CDR3 DNA reads TGTGCCAGCAGTGTTTACAACAGGAACACCGGGGAGCTGTTTTTT. Residues: CASSVYNRNTGELFF.

The J gene is TRBJ2-4, the V gene TRBV28, with 11 bases that match TRBD2. V was pared by 5 bases and J by 8 bases, with 17 bases of the junction left unmatched. This CDR3 is 18 amino acids long. Germline CDR1 is MDHEN and CDR2 is SYDVKM. Written as DNA, the CDR3 is TGTGCCAGCAGTCCGAATACTAGCGGGGGAGATCAAAGCGACATTCAGTACTTC. This encodes CASSPNTSGGDQSDIQYF.

The chain has TRBV7-2 and TRBJ1-2; no reliable D call. CDR1 and CDR2 (germline): SGHTA, FQGNSA. V was cut by 0 bases and J by 6 bases, with 11 bases left in between. CDR3 length: 14 residues. Written as DNA, the CDR3 is TGTGCCAGCAGCTTAGCGCTGTACATCGATGGCTACACCTTC. Protein sequence: CASSLALYIDGYTF.

This clonotype came up a few times. The rearrangement joins TRBV5-1 to TRBJ2-4, with 7 bases identical to TRBD1. V gave up 1 base and J gave up 7 bases; unmatched junction bases: 11. The CDR3 covers 16 residues. Germline assignment: CDR1 SGHRS and CDR2 YFSETQ. In nucleotides, the CDR3 is TGCGCCAGCAGCTTGTTGTCGGGCAGGGGGACGAACATTCAGTACTTC. It is translated as CASSLLSGRGTNIQYF.

This clonotype was found a few times. This chain joins TRBV4-1 and TRBJ1-4; D is possibly TRBD1 (5 bases). V was cut by 4 bases and J by 7 bases, with 10 bases left in between. The germline CDR1 and CDR2 sequences are MGHRA and YSYEKL. CDR3 size: 13 residues. The CDR3 nucleotides read TGCGCCAGCAGCCTACCCCAGGGTGAAAAACTGTTTTTT. It specifies CASSLPQGEKLFF.